These 5 T cell receptor beta chains were all obtained from the same sample, sequenced in a study of blood T cell repertoires in COVID-19. The protocol was immunoSEQ multiplex PCR, while the TCRdb copy is restricted to in-frame clones and leaves out a portion. The sample lists some 300,000 clones; roughly 87% were seen once. The sample was PBMCs or T cells enriched from blood (not recorded which). The receptors derive from a woman in her twenties or thirties who had recovered from COVID-19.

V gene TRBV7-9 combines with J gene TRBJ1-1; a possible D gene is TRBD1 (6 bases). CDR1 and CDR2 from the germline V gene are SEHNR and FQNEAQ (reference sequence). V lost 3 bases and J lost 1, with 12 bases in between. The CDR3 has 15 amino acids. CDR3 region: CASSLVRDKNTEAFF. DNA for the CDR3: TGTGCCAGCAGCTTGGTTCGGGACAAGAACACTGAAGCTTTCTTT.

The chain uses TRBV6-2 or TRBV6-3 and TRBJ1-5; TRBD1 is a possible D gene (5 bases). This CDR3 has 19 amino acids. Deletions cut 0 bases from V and 0 bases from J, with 18 bases between. From germline, CDR1 is MNHEY and CDR2 SVGEGT. CDR3: CASSYSPDTDGHSNQPQHF. The DNA for the CDR3 is TGTGCCAGCAGTTACTCCCCGGACACCGACGGACATAGCAATCAGCCCCAGCATTTT.

The rearrangement links TRBV10-3 to TRBJ2-7; 8 bases match TRBD1. Per germline, CDR1 ENHRY and CDR2 SYGVKD. The CDR3 length is 14 residues. With 6 bases clipped from V and 6 bases from J, the junction kept 10 bases outside the gene matches. CDR3 sequence: CAIRDGQGISEQYF. The CDR3 nucleotides are TGTGCCATCAGAGACGGACAGGGAATTAGCGAGCAGTACTTC.

This clone was seen only once. This chain links TRBV15 with TRBJ1-2; D call uncertain. CDR3 length: 15 amino acids. Germline V lookup: CDR1 LNHNV, CDR2 YYDKDF (reference sequence). Between the trimmed V and J ends, which lost 5 bases and 4 bases, there was a span of 17 bases. The CDR3 DNA reads as TGTGCCACCAGCCGGAGGGATTTGGCTGCCTATGGCTACACCTTC. Translation gives CATSRRDLAAYGYTF.

The chain joins TRBV9 to TRBJ2-3; D may be TRBD1 (5 bases). The V gene lost 1 base and the J gene lost 4 bases, with 10 bases spanning the gap. Germline V gene lookup returns CDR1 SGDLS and CDR2 YYNGEE. The CDR3 covers 14 residues. The CDR3 DNA follows: TGTGCCAGCAGCGTAAGGGGCACCGCAGATACGCAGTATTTT. Protein sequence: CASSVRGTADTQYF.